The present TCR beta chain was sequenced within a study of early T cells in non-severe SARS-CoV-2 infection. TCRdb reprocessed the 5' RACE reads via MiXCR and lists one record per CDR3 protein. The sample has around 76,000 distinct CDR3 sequences; more than 10% are singletons. This clonotype was picked up many times. Looked up from germline, CDR1 is SGHRS and CDR2 is YFSETQ. CDR3 length: 13 residues. Trimming removed 5 bases at V and 5 bases at J, with 10 bases between. This sequence originates from an adult who was a healthcare worker with PCR-confirmed SARS-CoV-2 infection or an uninfected control (not recorded which). The rearrangement uses TRBV5-1 and TRBJ1-4; D is uncertain. Sequencing was carried out using whole blood. CDR3 coding DNA: TGCGCCAGCAGGGTTGGGTGGAATGAAAAACTGTTTTTT. This codes for CASRVGWNEKLFF. Drawing the rest from reference TRBV5-1 and TRBJ1-4, the complete variable domain is KAGVTQTPRYLIKTRGQQVTLSCSPISGHRSVSWYQQTPGQGLQFLFEYFSETQRNKGNFPGRFSGRQFSNSRSEMNVSTLELGDSALYLCASRVGWNEKLFFGSGTQLSVL.